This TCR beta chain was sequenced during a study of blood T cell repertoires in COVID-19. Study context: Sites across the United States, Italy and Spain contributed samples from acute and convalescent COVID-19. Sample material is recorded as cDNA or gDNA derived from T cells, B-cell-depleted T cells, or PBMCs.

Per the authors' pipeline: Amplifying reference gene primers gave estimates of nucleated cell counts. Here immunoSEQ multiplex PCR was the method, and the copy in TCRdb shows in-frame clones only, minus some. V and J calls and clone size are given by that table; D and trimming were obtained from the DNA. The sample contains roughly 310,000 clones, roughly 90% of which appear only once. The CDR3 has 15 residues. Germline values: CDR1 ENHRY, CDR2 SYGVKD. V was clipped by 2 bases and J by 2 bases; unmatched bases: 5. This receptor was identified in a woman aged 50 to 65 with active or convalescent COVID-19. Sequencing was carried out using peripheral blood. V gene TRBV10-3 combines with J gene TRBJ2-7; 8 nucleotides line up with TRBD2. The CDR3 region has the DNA TGTGCCATCAGTGAGCGGGGGGGCAGTACCTACGAGCAGTACTTC. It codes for CAISERGGSTYEQYF.